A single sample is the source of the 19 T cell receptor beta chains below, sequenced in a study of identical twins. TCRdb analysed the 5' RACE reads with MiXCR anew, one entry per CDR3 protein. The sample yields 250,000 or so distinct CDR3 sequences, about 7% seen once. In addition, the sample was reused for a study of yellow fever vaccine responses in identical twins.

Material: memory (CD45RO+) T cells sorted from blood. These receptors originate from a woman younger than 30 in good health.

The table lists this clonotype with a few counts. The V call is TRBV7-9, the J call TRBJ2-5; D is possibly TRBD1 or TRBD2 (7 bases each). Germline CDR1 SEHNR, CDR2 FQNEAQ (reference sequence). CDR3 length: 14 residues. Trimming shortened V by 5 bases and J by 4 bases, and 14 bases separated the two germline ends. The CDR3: CASSGRGGGETQYF. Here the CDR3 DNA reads TGTGCCAGCAGCGGCAGGGGGGGAGGAGAGACCCAGTACTTC.

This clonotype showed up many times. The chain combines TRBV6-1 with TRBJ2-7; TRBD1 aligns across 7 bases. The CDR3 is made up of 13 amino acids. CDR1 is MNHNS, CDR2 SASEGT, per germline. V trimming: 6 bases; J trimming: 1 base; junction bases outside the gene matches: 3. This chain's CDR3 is CASRAGGSYEQYF. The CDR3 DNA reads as TGTGCCAGCAGGGCAGGGGGATCCTACGAGCAGTACTTC.

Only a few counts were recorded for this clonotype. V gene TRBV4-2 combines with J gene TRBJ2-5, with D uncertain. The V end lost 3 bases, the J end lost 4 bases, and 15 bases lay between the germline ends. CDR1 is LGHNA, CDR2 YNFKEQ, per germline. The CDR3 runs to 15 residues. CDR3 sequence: CASSQSTANGETQYF. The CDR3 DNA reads TGTGCCAGCAGCCAGAGTACGGCCAATGGAGAGACCCAGTACTTC.

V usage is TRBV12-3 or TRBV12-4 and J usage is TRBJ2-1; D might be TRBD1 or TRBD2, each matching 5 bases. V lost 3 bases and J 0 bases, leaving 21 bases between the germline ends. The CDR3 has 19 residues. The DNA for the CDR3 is TGTGCCAGCAGTTTTGAAATGGGCGGAGGTGGGGGCTCCTACAATGAGCAGTTCTTC. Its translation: CASSFEMGGGGGSYNEQFF.

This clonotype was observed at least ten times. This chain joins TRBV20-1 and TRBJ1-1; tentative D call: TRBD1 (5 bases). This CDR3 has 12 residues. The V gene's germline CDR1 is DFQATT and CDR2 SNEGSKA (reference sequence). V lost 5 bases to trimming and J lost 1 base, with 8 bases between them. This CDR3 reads CSAFQGNTEAFF. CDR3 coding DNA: TGCAGTGCTTTCCAGGGGAACACTGAAGCTTTCTTT.

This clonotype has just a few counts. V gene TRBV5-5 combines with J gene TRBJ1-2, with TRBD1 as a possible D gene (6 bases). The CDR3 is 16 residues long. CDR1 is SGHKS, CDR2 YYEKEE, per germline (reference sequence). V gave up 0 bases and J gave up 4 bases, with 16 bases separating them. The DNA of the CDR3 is TGTGCCAGCAGCTTGGAAATGGGGGCGCGGAGCTATGGCTACACCTTC. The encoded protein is CASSLEMGARSYGYTF.

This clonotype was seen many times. The CDR3 DNA reads as TGCGCCAGCAGCCCCAGAGGTAGCGGGGAGACAGATACGCAGTATTTT. It is translated as CASSPRGSGETDTQYF. The chain employs TRBV4-1 and TRBJ2-3, with TRBD2 matching 8 bases. The germline CDR1 and CDR2 sequences are MGHRA and YSYEKL. After removal of 4 bases from V and 3 bases from J, the junction contained 9 bases not matched to a gene. The CDR3 contains 16 residues.

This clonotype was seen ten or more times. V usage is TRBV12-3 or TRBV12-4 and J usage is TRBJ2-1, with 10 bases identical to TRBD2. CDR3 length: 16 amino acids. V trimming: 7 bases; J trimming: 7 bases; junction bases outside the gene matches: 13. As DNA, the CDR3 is TGTGCCAGCACCCTTCAGAGCGGGGGGGCGGGGAATGAGCAGTTCTTC. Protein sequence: CASTLQSGGAGNEQFF.

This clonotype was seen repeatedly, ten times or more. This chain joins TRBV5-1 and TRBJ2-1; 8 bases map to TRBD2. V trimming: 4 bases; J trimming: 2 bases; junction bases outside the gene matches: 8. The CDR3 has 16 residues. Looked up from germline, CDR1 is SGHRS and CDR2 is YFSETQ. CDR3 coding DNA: TGCGCCAGCAGCCGGGGCGGGGGGACCCCCTACAATGAGCAGTTCTTC. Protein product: CASSRGGGTPYNEQFF.

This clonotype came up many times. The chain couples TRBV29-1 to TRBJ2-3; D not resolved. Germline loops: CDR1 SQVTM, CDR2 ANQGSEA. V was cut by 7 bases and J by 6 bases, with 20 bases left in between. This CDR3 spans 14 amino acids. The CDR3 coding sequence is TGCAGCGCGTCTGAGACCGGTTTCGACGATACGCAGTATTTT. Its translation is CSASETGFDDTQYF.

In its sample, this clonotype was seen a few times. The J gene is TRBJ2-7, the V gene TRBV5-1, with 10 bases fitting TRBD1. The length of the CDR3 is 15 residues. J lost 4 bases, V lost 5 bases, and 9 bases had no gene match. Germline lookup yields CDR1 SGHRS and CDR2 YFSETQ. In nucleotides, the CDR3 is TGCGCCAGCAGACCCGGAGGGGACAGGGGATACGAGCAGTACTTC. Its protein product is CASRPGGDRGYEQYF.

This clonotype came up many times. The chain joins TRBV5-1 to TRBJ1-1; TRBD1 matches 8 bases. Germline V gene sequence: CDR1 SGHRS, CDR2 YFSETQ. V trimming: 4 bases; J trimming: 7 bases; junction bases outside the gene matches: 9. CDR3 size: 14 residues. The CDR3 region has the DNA TGCGCCAGCAGCCATGACAGGGGCGGGGGTGAAGCTTTCTTT. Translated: CASSHDRGGGEAFF. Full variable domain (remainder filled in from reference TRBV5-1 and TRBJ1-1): KAGVTQTPRYLIKTRGQQVTLSCSPISGHRSVSWYQQTPGQGLQFLFEYFSETQRNKGNFPGRFSGRQFSNSRSEMNVSTLELGDSALYLCASSHDRGGGEAFFGQGTRLTVV.

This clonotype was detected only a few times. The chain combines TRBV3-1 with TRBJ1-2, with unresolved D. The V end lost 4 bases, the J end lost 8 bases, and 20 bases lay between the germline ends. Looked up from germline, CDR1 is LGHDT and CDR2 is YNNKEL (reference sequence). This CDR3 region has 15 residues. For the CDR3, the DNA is TGTGCCAGCAGCCTCCTCGGGTTGTCGTCGGGGGGCTACACCTTC. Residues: CASSLLGLSSGGYTF.

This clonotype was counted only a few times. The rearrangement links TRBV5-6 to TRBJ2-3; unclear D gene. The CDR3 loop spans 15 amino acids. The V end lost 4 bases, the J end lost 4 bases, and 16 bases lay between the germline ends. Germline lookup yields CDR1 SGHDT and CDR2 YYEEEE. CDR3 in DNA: TGTGCCAGCAGCCGACCTACCAGGTCCCCAGATACGCAGTATTTT. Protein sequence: CASSRPTRSPDTQYF.

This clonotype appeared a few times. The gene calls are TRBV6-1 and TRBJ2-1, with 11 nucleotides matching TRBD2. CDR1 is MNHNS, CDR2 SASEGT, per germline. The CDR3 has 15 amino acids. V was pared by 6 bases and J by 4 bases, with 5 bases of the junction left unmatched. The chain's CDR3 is CASRVAGGPYNEQFF. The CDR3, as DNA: TGTGCCAGCAGAGTAGCGGGGGGGCCATACAATGAGCAGTTCTTC.

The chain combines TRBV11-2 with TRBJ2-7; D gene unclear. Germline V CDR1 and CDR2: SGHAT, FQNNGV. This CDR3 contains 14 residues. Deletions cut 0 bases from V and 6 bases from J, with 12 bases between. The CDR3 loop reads CASSLDQTLGEQYV. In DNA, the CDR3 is TGTGCCAGCAGCTTAGATCAGACTTTGGGCGAGCAGTACGTC.

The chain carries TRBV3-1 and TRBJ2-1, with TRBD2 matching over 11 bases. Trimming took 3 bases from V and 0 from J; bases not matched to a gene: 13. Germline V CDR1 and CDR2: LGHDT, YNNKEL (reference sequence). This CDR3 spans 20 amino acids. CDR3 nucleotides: TGTGCCAGCAGCCAGGGCCTACTAGCGGGAGTGGGGGTCTCCTACAATGAGCAGTTCTTC. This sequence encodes CASSQGLLAGVGVSYNEQFF.

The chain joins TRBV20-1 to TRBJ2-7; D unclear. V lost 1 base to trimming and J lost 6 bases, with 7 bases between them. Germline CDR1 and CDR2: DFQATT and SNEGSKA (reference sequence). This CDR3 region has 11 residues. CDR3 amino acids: CSARGRIEQYF. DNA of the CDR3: TGCAGTGCTAGAGGCAGAATCGAGCAGTACTTC.

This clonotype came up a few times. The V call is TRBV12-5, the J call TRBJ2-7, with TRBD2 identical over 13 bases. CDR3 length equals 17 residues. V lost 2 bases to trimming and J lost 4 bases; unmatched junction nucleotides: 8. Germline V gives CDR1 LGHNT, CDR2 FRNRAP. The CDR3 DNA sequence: TGTGCTAGTGGTTTGCGTAGGACTAGCGGGAGTCCGTACGAGCAGTACTTC. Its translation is CASGLRRTSGSPYEQYF.